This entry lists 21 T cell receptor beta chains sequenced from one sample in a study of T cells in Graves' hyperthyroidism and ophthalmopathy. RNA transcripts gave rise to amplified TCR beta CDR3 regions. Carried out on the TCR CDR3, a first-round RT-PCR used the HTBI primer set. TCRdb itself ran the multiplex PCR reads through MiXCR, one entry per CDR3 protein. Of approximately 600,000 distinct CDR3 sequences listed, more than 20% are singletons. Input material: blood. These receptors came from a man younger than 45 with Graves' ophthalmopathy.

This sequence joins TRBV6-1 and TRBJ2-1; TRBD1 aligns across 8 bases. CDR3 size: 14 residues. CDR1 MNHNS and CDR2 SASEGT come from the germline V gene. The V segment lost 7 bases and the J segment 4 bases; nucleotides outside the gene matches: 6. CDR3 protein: CASTTGQAYNEQFF. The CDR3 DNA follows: TGTGCCAGCACCACGGGACAGGCTTACAATGAGCAGTTCTTC.

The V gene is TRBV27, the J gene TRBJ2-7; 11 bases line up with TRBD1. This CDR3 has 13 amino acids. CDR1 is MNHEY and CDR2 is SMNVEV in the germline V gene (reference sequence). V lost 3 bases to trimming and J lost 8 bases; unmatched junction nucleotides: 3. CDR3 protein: CASSLGTGGKQYF. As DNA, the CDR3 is TGTGCCAGCAGTTTGGGGACAGGGGGGAAGCAGTACTTC.

The CDR3 coding sequence is TGCAGCCAGATGGCAGGGGGGGGGACTGAAGCTTTCTTT. As protein: CSQMAGGGTEAFF. The chain has TRBV29-1 and TRBJ1-1; 7 bases map to TRBD1. The length of the CDR3 is 13 residues. Looked up from germline, CDR1 is SQVTM and CDR2 is ANQGSEA. The trim removed 8 bases at V and 5 bases at J, leaving 11 bases unmatched.

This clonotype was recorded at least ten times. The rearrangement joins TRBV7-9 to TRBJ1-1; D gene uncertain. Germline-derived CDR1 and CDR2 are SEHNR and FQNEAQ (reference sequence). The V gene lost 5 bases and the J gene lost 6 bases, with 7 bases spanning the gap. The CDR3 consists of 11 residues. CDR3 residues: CASSHLPEAFF. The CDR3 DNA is TGTGCCAGCAGCCACCTCCCTGAAGCTTTCTTT.

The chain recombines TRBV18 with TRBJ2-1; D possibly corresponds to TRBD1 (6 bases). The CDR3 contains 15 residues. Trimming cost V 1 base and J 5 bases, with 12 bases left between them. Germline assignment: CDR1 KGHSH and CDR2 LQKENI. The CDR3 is CASSPQQGVDNEQFF. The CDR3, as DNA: TGTGCCAGCTCACCACAACAGGGTGTGGACAATGAGCAGTTCTTC.

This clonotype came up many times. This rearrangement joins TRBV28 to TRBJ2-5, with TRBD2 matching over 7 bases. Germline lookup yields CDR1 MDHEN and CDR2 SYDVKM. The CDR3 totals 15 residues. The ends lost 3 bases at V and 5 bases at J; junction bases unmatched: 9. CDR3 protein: CASSFGGASGETQYF. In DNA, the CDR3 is TGTGCCAGCAGTTTTGGGGGTGCTAGCGGCGAGACCCAGTACTTC.

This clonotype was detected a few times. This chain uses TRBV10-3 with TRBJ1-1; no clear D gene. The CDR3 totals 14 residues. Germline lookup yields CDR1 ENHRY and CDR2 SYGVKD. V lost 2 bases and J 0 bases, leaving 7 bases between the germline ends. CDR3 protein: CAISEPGLNTEAFF. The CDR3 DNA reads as TGTGCCATCAGTGAGCCAGGACTGAACACTGAAGCTTTCTTT.

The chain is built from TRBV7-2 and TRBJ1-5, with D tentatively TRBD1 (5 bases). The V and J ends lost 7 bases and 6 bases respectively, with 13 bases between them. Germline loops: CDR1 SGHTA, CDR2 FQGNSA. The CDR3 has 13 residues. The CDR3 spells CASIEGGGQPQHF. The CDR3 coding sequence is TGTGCCAGCATCGAAGGTGGGGGTCAGCCCCAGCATTTT. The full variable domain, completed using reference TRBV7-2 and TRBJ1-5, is GAGVSQSPSNKVTEKGKDVELRCDPISGHTALYWYRQSLGQGLEFLIYFQGNSAPDKSGLPSDRFSAERTGGSVSTLTIQRTQQEDSAVYLCASIEGGGQPQHFGDGTRLSIL.

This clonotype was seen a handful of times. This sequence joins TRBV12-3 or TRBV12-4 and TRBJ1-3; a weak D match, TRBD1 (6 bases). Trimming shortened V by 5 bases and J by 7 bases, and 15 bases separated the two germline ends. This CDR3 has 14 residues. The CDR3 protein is CASSRDTGRNTIYF. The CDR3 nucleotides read TGTGCCAGCAGTAGGGACACAGGCAGGAACACCATATATTTT.

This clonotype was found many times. CDR3 sequence reads: CSARDLGRISYEQYF. CDR3 nucleotides: TGCAGTGCTAGAGATTTAGGGCGGATATCCTACGAGCAGTACTTC. This sequence joins TRBV20-1 and TRBJ2-7; D call uncertain. V lost 0 bases and J 1 base, leaving 13 bases between the germline ends. Looked up from germline, CDR1 is DFQATT and CDR2 is SNEGSKA (reference sequence). CDR3 length: 15 amino acids.

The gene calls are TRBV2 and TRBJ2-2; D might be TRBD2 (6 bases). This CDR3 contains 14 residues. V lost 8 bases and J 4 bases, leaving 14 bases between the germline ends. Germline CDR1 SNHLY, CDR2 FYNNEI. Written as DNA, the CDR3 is TGTGCCAGCCTAAAACTGCGGGGCACCGGGGAGCTGTTTTTT. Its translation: CASLKLRGTGELFF.

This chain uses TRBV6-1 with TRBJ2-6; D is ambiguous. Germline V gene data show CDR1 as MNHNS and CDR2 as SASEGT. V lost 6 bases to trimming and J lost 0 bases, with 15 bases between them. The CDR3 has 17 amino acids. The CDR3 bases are TGTGCCAGCAGGGTCTCACTTTTCTCCTCTGGGGCCAACGTCCTGACTTTC. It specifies CASRVSLFSSGANVLTF.

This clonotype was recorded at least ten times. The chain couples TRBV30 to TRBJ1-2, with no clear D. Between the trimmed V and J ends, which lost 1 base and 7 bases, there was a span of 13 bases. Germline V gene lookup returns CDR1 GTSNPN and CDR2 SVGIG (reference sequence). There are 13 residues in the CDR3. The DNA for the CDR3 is TGTGCCTGGAGTGCCCCGGTGAGAGGTGGCTACACCTTC. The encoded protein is CAWSAPVRGGYTF. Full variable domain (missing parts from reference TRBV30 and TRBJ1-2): SQTIHQWPATLVQPVGSPLSLECTVEGTSNPNLYWYRQAAGRGLQLLFYSVGIGQISSEVPQNLSASRPQDRQFILSSKKLLLSDSGFYLCAWSAPVRGGYTFGSGTRLTVV.

Here the CDR3 DNA reads TGCGCCAGCAGCTTGGAGGGGGACTCCCCCACAGATACGCAGTATTTT. Amino acid sequence: CASSLEGDSPTDTQYF. J is TRBJ2-3 and V is TRBV5-1, with D perhaps given as TRBD1 or TRBD2 (6 bases each). There are 16 residues in the CDR3. Germline loops: CDR1 SGHRS, CDR2 YFSETQ. V lost 0 bases, J lost 2 bases, and 13 bases lay in between.

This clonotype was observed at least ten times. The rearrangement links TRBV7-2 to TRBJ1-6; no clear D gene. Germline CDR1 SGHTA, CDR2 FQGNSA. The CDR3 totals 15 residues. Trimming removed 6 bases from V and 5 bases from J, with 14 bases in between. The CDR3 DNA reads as TGTGCCAGCAGTCCTCGGGGTTGGGATAATTCACCCCTCCACTTT. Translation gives CASSPRGWDNSPLHF.

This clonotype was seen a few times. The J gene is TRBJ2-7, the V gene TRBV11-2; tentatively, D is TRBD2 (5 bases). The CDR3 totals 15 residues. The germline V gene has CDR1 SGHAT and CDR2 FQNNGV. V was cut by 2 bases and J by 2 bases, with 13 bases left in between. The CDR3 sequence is CASSLTRSPTYEQYF. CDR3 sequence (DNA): TGTGCCAGCAGCTTAACTAGGTCCCCTACCTACGAGCAGTACTTC.

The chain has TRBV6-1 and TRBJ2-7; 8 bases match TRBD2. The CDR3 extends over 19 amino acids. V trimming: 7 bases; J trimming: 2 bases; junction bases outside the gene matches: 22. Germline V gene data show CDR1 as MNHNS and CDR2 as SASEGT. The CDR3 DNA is TGTGCCAGCACCCCTCGGGGGGGAACCGGGACTGCCTTCACCTACGAGCAGTACTTC. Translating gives CASTPRGGTGTAFTYEQYF.

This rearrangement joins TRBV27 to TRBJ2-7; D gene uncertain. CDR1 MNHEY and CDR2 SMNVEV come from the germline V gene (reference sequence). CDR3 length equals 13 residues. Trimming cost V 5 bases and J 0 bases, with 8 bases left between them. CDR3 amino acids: CASSHLSSYEQYF. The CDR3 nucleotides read TGTGCCAGCAGTCACCTGAGCTCCTACGAGCAGTACTTC.

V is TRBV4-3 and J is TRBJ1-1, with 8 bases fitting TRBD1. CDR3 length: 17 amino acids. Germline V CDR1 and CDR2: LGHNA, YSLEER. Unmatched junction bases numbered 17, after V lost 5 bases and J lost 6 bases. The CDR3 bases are TGCGCCAGCAGCAGACGAGCCAAACAGGGGGAATTTGCTGAAGCTTTCTTT. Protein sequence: CASSRRAKQGEFAEAFF.

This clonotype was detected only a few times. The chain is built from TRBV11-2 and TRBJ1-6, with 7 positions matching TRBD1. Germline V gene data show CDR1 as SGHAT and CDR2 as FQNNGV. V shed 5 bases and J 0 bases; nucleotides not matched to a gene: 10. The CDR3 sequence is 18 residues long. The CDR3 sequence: CASSRIQTGSSYNSPLHF. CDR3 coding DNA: TGTGCCAGCAGCCGAATCCAGACAGGGAGCTCCTATAATTCACCCCTCCACTTT. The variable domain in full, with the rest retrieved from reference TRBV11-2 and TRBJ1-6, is EAGVAQSPRYKIIEKRQSVAFWCNPISGHATLYWYQQILGQGPKLLIQFQNNGVVDDSQLPKDRFSAERLKGVDSTLKIQPAKLEDSAVYLCASSRIQTGSSYNSPLHFGNGTRLTVT.

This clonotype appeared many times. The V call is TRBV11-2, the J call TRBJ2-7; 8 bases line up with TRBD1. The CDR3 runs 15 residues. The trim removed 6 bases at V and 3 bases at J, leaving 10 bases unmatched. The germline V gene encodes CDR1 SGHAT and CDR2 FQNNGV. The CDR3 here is CASSPELGQGYEQYF. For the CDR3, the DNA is TGTGCCAGCAGTCCGGAACTCGGACAGGGCTACGAGCAGTACTTC.